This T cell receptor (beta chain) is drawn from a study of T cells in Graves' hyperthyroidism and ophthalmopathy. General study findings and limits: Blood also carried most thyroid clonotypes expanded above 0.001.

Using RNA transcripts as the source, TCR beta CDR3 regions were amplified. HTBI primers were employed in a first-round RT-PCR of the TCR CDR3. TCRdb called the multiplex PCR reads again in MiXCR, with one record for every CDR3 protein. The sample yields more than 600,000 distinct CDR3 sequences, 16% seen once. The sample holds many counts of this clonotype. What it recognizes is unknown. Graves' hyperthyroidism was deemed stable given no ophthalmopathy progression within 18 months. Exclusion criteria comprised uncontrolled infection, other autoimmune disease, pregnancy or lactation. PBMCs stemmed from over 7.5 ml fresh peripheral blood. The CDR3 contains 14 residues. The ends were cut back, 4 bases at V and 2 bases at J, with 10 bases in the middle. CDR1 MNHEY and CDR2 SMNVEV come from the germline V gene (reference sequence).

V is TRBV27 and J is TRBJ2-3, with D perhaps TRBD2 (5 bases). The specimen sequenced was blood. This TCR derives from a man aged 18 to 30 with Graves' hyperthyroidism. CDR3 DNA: TGTGCCAGCAGTTCTAGCAGAATCACAGATACGCAGTATTTT. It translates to CASSSSRITDTQYF.